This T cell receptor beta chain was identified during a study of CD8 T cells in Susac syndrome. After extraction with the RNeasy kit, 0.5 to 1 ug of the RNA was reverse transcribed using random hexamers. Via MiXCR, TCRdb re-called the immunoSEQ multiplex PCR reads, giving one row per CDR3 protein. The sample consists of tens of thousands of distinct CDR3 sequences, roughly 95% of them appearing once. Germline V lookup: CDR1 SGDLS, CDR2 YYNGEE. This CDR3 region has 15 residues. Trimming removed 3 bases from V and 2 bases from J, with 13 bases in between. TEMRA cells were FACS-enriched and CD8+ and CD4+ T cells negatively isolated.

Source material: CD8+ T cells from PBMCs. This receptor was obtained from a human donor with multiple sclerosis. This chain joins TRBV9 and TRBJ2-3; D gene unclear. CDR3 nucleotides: TGTGCCAGCAGCGCCCCTTTGGGCAACACAGATACGCAGTATTTT. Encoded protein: CASSAPLGNTDTQYF.